Following are 2 T cell receptor beta chains from one sample sequenced in a study of long-term antiretroviral therapy in people with HIV. They ran version v3.0 of the immunoSEQ assay at survey level. Sequenced by immunoSEQ multiplex PCR; TCRdb stores in-frame clones only, minus some. Altogether tens of thousands of clones are present, more than 80% being singletons, with the ten largest covering approximately 8%. Specimen: unsorted PBMCs, collected 3.2 years before starting antiretroviral therapy. These receptors originate from a middle-aged man with HIV.

Only one count was recorded for this clone. The CDR3 DNA follows: TGCGCCAGCAGCTTTAGTACCTTGGACACTGAAGCTTTCTTT. Amino acids: CASSFSTLDTEAFF. The chain carries TRBV5-1 and TRBJ1-1; D is unresolved. The CDR3 runs to 14 residues. Trimming pared 2 bases from V and 3 bases from J, leaving 11 bases between. Germline CDR1 and CDR2: SGHRS and YFSETQ.

The V gene is TRBV5-1, the J gene TRBJ2-5, with D maybe TRBD1 (6 bases). Between the trimmed V and J ends, which lost 1 base and 5 bases, there was a span of 12 bases. CDR1 and CDR2 (germline): SGHRS, YFSETQ. This CDR3 spans 14 amino acids. The DNA for the CDR3 is TGCGCCAGCAGCTTGAGAAGGCAGGGGGAGACCCAGTACTTC. Its protein is CASSLRRQGETQYF.